The clone carrying this T cell receptor (beta chain) has a count of ten or more. The antigen remains unidentified. This sample is part of a study of T cell repertoires in cytomegalovirus infection. Study in general: Evidence of both CMV infection and a matching HLA type came from public TCR beta signatures. Study-level findings and limits: Clonotype analysis showed dominance of the ex vivo response by HLA-C-restricted CMV-specific TCR beta clonotypes. Carriers of CMV and the relevant HLA type were discriminated by public TCR beta frequency.

CDR1 is SEHNR and CDR2 is FQNEAQ in the germline V gene (reference sequence). This CDR3 is 18 amino acids long. Deletions cut 3 bases from V and 6 bases from J, with 26 bases between. TCRdb used MiXCR to reprocess the reads, holding one entry per CDR3 protein. The data show around 130,000 distinct CDR3 sequences, roughly a quarter seen once. The sequenced material came from PBMCs, sequenced either directly or after in vitro stimulation (not recorded which). The chain joins TRBV7-9 to TRBJ1-2; D remains ambiguous. The clonotype comes from a human donor in good health (CMV status not recorded). Some clones in this sample may be carry-over from other donors' samples. The CDR3 sequence is CASSLQFGMLSPKNGYTF. The CDR3 region has the DNA TGTGCCAGCAGCTTGCAGTTCGGCATGTTGTCCCCGAAGAATGGCTACACCTTC.